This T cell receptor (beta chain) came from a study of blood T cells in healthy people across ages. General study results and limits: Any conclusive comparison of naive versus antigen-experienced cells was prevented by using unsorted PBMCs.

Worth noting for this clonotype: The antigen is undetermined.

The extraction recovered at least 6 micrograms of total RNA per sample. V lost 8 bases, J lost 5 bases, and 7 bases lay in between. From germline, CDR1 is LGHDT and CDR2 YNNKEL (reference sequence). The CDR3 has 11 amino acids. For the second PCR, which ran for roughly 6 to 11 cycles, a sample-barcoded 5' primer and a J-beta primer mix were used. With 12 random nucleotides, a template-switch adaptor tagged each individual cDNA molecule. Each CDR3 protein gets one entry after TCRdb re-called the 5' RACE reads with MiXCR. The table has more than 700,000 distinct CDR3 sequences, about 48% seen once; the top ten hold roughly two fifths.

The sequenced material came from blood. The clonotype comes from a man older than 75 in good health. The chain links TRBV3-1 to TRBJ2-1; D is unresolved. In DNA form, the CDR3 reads TGTGCCAGCGTTGACAACAATGAGCAGTTCTTC. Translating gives CASVDNNEQFF.